This entry is about one TCR beta chain. The data derive from a study of blood T cell repertoires in COVID-19. Turning to the study itself: The origin of the acute and convalescent COVID-19 samples was the United States, Italy and Spain. The analysed material was cDNA or gDNA that came from T cells, B-cell-depleted T cells, or PBMCs.

Original methodology: How many nucleated cells were present was estimated from reference gene primer amplification. The method was immunoSEQ multiplex PCR; TCRdb's version includes in-frame clones alone and lacks a portion of them. V, J and clone size are those of that table, while D and trimming were read from the DNA. Of some 250,000 clones listed, roughly nine tenths are singletons. This sequence originates from a man in his 60s with acute or convalescent COVID-19. The sequencing input was peripheral blood.

The CDR3 is CASSLTQPGDEQYF. CDR3 DNA: TGCGCCAGCAGCTTGACCCAGCCGGGAGACGAGCAGTACTTC. V gene TRBV5-1 combines with J gene TRBJ2-7; the D gene is possibly TRBD2 (6 bases). V lost 1 base, J lost 5 bases, and 13 bases lay in between. Germline loops: CDR1 SGHRS, CDR2 YFSETQ. The CDR3 length is 14 residues.